This TCR beta chain originates from a study of blood T cells in healthy people across ages (dated by TCRdb to between 2015 and 2017). Context from the whole study: In model experiments, roughly one uniquely barcoded TCR beta cDNA molecule per two T cells was captured by template switching. Donors of different ages were randomly distributed across sequencing lanes to avoid experimental bias. To track age-related changes in TCR beta repertoire diversity, the study relied on deep sequencing normalized with unique cDNA molecular identifiers. Four age groups were formed from the donors: young (average 16 years), middle-aged (around 39), aged (approximately 60) and long-lived (roughly 88). Using the same blood draw, the study looked at two additional independent replicas of 1 million unique cDNA reads for two donors, one aged 18 to 29 and the other aged 80 or older.

To note about this clonotype: Its antigen is not yet known. Base qualities are not provided; no much larger clone lies one nucleotide away.

The library was built by means of 5' RACE. Data came from an Illumina HiSeq 2500. A second roughly 7 to 12 cycle PCR used a sample-barcoded 5' primer and a J-beta primer mix. A unique molecular identifier was introduced onto each TCR beta cDNA molecule by a template-switch 5' adaptor carrying 12 random nucleotides. Each sample yielded at least 2.5 million CDR3-containing paired-end reads. The Mint cDNA synthesis kit, primed by a TRBC-specific oligonucleotide, was used to synthesize first-strand cDNA from all RNA. All cDNA was treated with uracil-DNA glycosylase and then went through a first 18-cycle PCR with the universal primers M1SS and BC2_uni_R. Regarding the original processing steps: For normalization, 1 million high-quality reads, each with a distinct molecular identifier, were randomly selected from each sample. Reads sharing molecular identifiers were discarded rather than binned into consensus sequences. MiTCR, set to a Q25 quality threshold and the strictest error-elimination algorithm, was used for CDR3 identification, clonotype clustering and error correction. A nonparametric unseen species model with Euler transformation was used to estimate a lower bound on total TCR beta diversity. Starting from the raw public reads, TCRdb applied fastp trimming at Q25, assembled clones with MiXCR and retained in-frame beta chains. Merged by CDR3 protein, the rows form single entries marked with the most common genes and DNA. The V and J calls and clone size come from TCRdb's table, not from the authors' own analysis. The sample table holds under 750,000 distinct CDR3 sequences, of which roughly 48% were seen once. The ten largest clones represent 20% to 25% of the sample.

Systemically healthy Caucasian individuals from Russia, some 36 in total and aged roughly 6 to 95 years, were included as donors. About 10 milliliters of peripheral blood were drawn from each donor into EDTA-treated Vacutainer tubes. PBMCs were isolated by Ficoll-Paque density-gradient centrifugation, with at least 7 million obtained per sample. Total RNA was extracted from PBMCs with Trizol reagent, with at least 5.5 micrograms obtained per sample. For every donor, an aliquot of PBMCs went through flow cytometry to measure the percentages of naive CD45RAhigh/CD27high T cells. The study at large found these results: The long-lived group showed more naive CD4+ T cells, fewer expanded clones and increased TCR diversity than the aged group, suggesting age selection. Total diversity estimates from one million sequenced T cells were considered lower bounds and underestimates. Observed TCR beta diversity correlated strongly with the percentage of naive T cells measured by flow cytometry. Donor CMV infection status was unknown, potentially confounding age-related changes in expanded clonotypes. Since profiling was done on bulk unsorted PBMCs, naive and antigen-experienced compartments could not be conclusively compared. As age increased, observed TCR beta diversity per million T cells dropped in a roughly linear way, and a significant reduction was already evident by age 40.

The TCR sequence derives from a man older than 75 in good health. Sequenced material: blood.

In nucleotides, the sequence is TGCAGTGGCTCGGTTGGGGAGGCCAACAATGAGCAGTTCTTC. The translation is CSGSVGEANNEQFF. Rearrangement joined TRBV20-1 to TRBJ2-1; the D gene is perhaps TRBD2, from 6 matching bases. From the germline V gene (reference sequence), CDR1 is DFQATT and CDR2 is SNEGSKA. Between the V and J ends, shortened by 7 bases and 5 bases respectively, the junction contains 18 bases. Taken from cysteine to phenylalanine, the CDR3 has 14 residues. Only the CDR3 DNA stays, 42 bases, in frame from base 1.